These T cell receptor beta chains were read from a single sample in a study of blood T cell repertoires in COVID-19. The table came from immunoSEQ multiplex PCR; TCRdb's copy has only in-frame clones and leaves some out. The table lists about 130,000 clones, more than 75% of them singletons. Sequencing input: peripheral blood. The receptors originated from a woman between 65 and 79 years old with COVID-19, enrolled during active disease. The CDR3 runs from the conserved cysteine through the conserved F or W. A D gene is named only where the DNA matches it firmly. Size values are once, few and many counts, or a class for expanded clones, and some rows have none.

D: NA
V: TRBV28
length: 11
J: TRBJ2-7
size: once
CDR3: CASSSNRAVSF
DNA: TGTGCCAGCAGTTCAAACAGGGCCGTCAGCTTC

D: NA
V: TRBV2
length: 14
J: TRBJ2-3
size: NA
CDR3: CASIWGPLTDTQYF
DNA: TGTGCCAGCATCTGGGGGCCGCTCACAGATACGCAGTATTTT

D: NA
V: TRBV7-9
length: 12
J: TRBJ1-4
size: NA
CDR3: CASSSRMEKLFF
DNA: TGTGCCAGCAGCTCGCGGATGGAAAAACTGTTTTTT

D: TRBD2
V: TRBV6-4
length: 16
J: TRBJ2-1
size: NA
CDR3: CATRLAGGSSYNEQFF
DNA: TGTGCCACCAGACTAGCGGGGGGGAGTAGTTACAATGAGCAGTTCTTC

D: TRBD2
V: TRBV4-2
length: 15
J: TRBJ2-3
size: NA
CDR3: CASSLSGGFTDTQYF
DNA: TGTGCCAGCAGCCTGAGCGGGGGGTTTACAGATACGCAGTATTTT

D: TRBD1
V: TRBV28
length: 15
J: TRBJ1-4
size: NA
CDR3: CASQTHGTGYEKLFF
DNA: TGTGCCAGCCAAACGCACGGGACAGGGTATGAAAAACTGTTTTTT

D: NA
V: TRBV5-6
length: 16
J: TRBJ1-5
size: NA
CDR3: CASSRIRDYSNQPQHF
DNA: TGTGCCAGCAGCCGAATCAGGGACTATAGCAATCAGCCCCAGCATTTT

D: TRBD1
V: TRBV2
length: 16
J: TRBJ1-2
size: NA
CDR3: CASHSGTGRVSYGYTF
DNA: TGTGCCAGCCACTCGGGGACAGGGCGGGTTAGCTATGGCTACACCTTC

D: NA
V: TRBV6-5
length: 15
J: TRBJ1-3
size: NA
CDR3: CASSRDIYSGNTIYF
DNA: TGTGCCAGCAGCCGCGACATTTACTCTGGAAACACCATATATTTT

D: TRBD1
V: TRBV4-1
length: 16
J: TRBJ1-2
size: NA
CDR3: CASSPTGGANNYGYTF
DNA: TGCGCCAGCAGCCCTACAGGGGGCGCGAATAACTATGGCTACACCTTC

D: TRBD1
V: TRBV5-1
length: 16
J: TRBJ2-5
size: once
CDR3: CASSLRQGRIQETQYF
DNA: TGCGCCAGCAGCTTGCGACAGGGACGGATACAAGAGACCCAGTACTTC

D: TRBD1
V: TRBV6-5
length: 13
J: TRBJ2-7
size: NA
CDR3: CASSGRQGYEQYF
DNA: TGTGCCAGCAGCGGAAGACAGGGTTACGAGCAGTACTTC

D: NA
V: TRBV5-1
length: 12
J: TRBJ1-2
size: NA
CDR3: CASSDQGYGYTF
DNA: TGCGCCAGCAGCGATCAGGGCTATGGCTACACCTTC

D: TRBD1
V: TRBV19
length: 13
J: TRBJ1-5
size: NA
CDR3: CASQGAGRQPQHF
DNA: TGTGCCAGTCAGGGGGCAGGGCGTCAGCCCCAGCATTTT

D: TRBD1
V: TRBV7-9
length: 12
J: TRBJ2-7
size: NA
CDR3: CASSQTGVEQYF
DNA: TGTGCCAGCAGCCAAACAGGGGTCGAGCAGTACTTC

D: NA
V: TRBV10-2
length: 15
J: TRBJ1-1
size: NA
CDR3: CASSAGVGANTEAFF
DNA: TGCGCCAGCAGTGCAGGTGTTGGTGCGAACACTGAAGCTTTCTTT

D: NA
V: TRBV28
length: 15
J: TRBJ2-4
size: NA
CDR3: CASSFQDRYKNIQYF
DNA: TGTGCCAGCTCCTTCCAGGACAGATACAAAAACATTCAGTACTTC

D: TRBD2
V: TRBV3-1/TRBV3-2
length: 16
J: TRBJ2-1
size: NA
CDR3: CASSPLTSGGDNEQFF
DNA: TGTGCCAGCAGCCCCCTAACTAGCGGGGGAGACAATGAGCAGTTCTTC

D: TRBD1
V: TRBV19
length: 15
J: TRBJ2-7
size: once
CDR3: CASTITGTGGNEQYF
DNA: TGTGCCAGCACGATTACCGGGACAGGGGGTAACGAGCAGTACTTC

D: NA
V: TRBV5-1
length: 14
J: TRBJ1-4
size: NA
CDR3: CASSLATTNEKLFF
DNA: TGCGCCAGCAGCTTGGCCACAACTAATGAAAAACTGTTTTTT

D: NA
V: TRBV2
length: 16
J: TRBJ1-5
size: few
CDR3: CASRGRHWPIGKPQHF
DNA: TGTGCCAGCAGGGGGAGACATTGGCCCATTGGTAAGCCCCAGCATTTT

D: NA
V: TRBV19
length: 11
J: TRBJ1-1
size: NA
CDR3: CASRFSAEAFF
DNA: TGTGCCAGTAGGTTTTCTGCTGAAGCTTTCTTT

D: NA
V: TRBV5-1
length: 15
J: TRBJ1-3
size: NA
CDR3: CASSLDRPAGNTIYF
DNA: TGCGCCAGCAGCTTGGACAGACCCGCTGGAAACACCATATATTTT

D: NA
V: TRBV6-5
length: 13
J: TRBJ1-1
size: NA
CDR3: CAGSLGRGTEAFF
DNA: TGTGCCGGTTCCTTAGGACGGGGCACTGAAGCTTTCTTT

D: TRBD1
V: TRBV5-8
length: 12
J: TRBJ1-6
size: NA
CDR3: CASRGQVLKIHF
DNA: TGTGCCAGCAGGGGACAGGTACTGAAAATCCACTTT

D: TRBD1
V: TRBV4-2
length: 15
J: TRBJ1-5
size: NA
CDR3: CASSPSGTGFQPQHF
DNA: TGTGCCAGCAGCCCGTCAGGGACAGGGTTTCAGCCCCAGCATTTT

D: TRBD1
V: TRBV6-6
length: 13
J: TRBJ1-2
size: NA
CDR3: CASSSRQGNGYTF
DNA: TGTGCCAGCAGCTCCCGACAGGGAAATGGCTACACCTTC